A selection of T cell receptor beta chains follows, all from one sample in a study of blood T cell repertoires in COVID-19. The method was immunoSEQ multiplex PCR; TCRdb's version includes in-frame clones alone and lacks a portion of them. The table records under 300,000 clones, 65% to 90% of them present only once. What was sequenced was peripheral blood. The receptors here all came from a human donor in a cohort sampled during active COVID-19. Each CDR3 is given with its conserved first and last residue. The D gene is left open where the match is weak. Clone size is stated in some rows and not others, as once, few, many or a class when expanded.

abundance: few; j_gene: TRBJ1-1; v_gene: TRBV7-9; d_gene: -; CDR3nt: TGTGCCAGCAGTTCAGGGGTTCCGAACACTGAAGCTTTCTTT; CDR3aa: CASSSGVPNTEAFF
abundance: -; j_gene: TRBJ2-7; v_gene: TRBV27; d_gene: TRBD2; CDR3nt: TGTGCCAGTAAACCTCCGGGACTAGCGGGCCCCTACGAGCAGTACTTC; CDR3aa: CASKPPGLAGPYEQYF
abundance: -; j_gene: TRBJ2-7; v_gene: TRBV7-2; d_gene: -; CDR3nt: TGTGCCAGCAGCTTCGGACTATTCGACTACGAGCAGTACTTC; CDR3aa: CASSFGLFDYEQYF
abundance: -; j_gene: TRBJ2-2; v_gene: TRBV3-1/TRBV3-2; d_gene: -; CDR3nt: TGTGCCAGCAGCAGGGGATGGAACACCGGGGAGCTGTTTTTT; CDR3aa: CASSRGWNTGELFF
abundance: -; j_gene: TRBJ2-3; v_gene: TRBV29-1; d_gene: -; CDR3nt: TGCAGCGTTGTCGCGATACCCACAGATACGCAGTATTTT; CDR3aa: CSVVAIPTDTQYF
abundance: -; j_gene: TRBJ1-1; v_gene: TRBV5-1; d_gene: TRBD1; CDR3nt: TGCGCCAGCAGCTTGACAGGGGCGGACACTGAAGCTTTCTTT; CDR3aa: CASSLTGADTEAFF
abundance: once; j_gene: TRBJ2-5; v_gene: TRBV27; d_gene: -; CDR3nt: TGTGCCAGCAGTCAACTCGGGGGTGTCCAAGAGACCCAGTACTTC; CDR3aa: CASSQLGGVQETQYF
abundance: few; j_gene: TRBJ2-1; v_gene: TRBV15; d_gene: TRBD2; CDR3nt: TGTGCCACCAGCAGAGAAGCGCAGCGGGAGAACCCTGAGCAGTTCTTC; CDR3aa: CATSREAQRENPEQFF
abundance: once; j_gene: TRBJ2-3; v_gene: TRBV2; d_gene: -; CDR3nt: TGTGCCAGTGCCGGAGGGCCGGGAGATACGCAGTATTTT; CDR3aa: CASAGGPGDTQYF
abundance: -; j_gene: TRBJ2-3; v_gene: TRBV2; d_gene: TRBD1; CDR3nt: TGTGCCAGCAGTGAAGACAGGGGACGACGTACGCAGTATTTT; CDR3aa: CASSEDRGRRTQYF
abundance: few; j_gene: TRBJ2-2; v_gene: TRBV6-5; d_gene: -; CDR3nt: TGTGCCAGCAGTTATGAGGGTACAGACACCGGGGAGCTGTTTTTT; CDR3aa: CASSYEGTDTGELFF
abundance: -; j_gene: TRBJ2-7; v_gene: TRBV6-5; d_gene: -; CDR3nt: TGTGCCAGTTCGTTCCCTTCAACTACCTACGAGCAGTACTTC; CDR3aa: CASSFPSTTYEQYF
abundance: -; j_gene: TRBJ2-3; v_gene: TRBV24-1; d_gene: TRBD2; CDR3nt: TGTGCCACCAGTGATTGGCGAACTAGCGGGAGCACAGATACGCAGTATTTT; CDR3aa: CATSDWRTSGSTDTQYF
abundance: once; j_gene: TRBJ2-5; v_gene: TRBV7-7; d_gene: TRBD2; CDR3nt: TGTGCCAGCAGCCGGAGCGGGGTCCAAGAGACCCAGTACTTC; CDR3aa: CASSRSGVQETQYF
abundance: few; j_gene: TRBJ2-1; v_gene: TRBV9; d_gene: -; CDR3nt: TGTGCCAGCAGCGTGGGGAGGCGGAATTACAATGAGCAGTTCTTC; CDR3aa: CASSVGRRNYNEQFF
abundance: once; j_gene: TRBJ2-7; v_gene: TRBV27; d_gene: TRBD2; CDR3nt: TGTGCCAGCAGTCCTAGCGGGCTCCACTCCTACGAGCAGTACTTC; CDR3aa: CASSPSGLHSYEQYF
abundance: -; j_gene: TRBJ2-3; v_gene: TRBV4-1; d_gene: TRBD2; CDR3nt: TGCGCCAGCAGCCAGGGGACTAGCCGAGATACGCAGTATTTT; CDR3aa: CASSQGTSRDTQYF
abundance: -; j_gene: TRBJ1-2; v_gene: TRBV6-6; d_gene: -; CDR3nt: TGTGCCACCTACTCGGGGATTATCTATGGCTACACCTTC; CDR3aa: CATYSGIIYGYTF
abundance: -; j_gene: TRBJ2-7; v_gene: TRBV6-6; d_gene: TRBD1; CDR3nt: TGTGCCAGCAGTTACTCGCCTCTGACAGGGGACGAGCAGTACTTC; CDR3aa: CASSYSPLTGDEQYF
abundance: -; j_gene: TRBJ1-5; v_gene: TRBV27; d_gene: -; CDR3nt: TGTGCCAGCAGTTTAGCCAGGGGAGGCAATCAGCCCCAGCATTTT; CDR3aa: CASSLARGGNQPQHF
abundance: -; j_gene: TRBJ2-4; v_gene: TRBV19; d_gene: TRBD1; CDR3nt: TGTGCCAGTAGTAGTTCGGGACAGCTAAACATTCAGTACTTC; CDR3aa: CASSSSGQLNIQYF
abundance: -; j_gene: TRBJ2-7; v_gene: TRBV29-1; d_gene: -; CDR3nt: TGCAGCGTTAGACAGGGCGGGGACTACGAGCAGTACTTC; CDR3aa: CSVRQGGDYEQYF
abundance: -; j_gene: TRBJ2-7; v_gene: TRBV9; d_gene: -; CDR3nt: TGTGCCAGCAGCGTAGCTATAACTACCGAGCAGTACTTC; CDR3aa: CASSVAITTEQYF
abundance: -; j_gene: TRBJ2-4; v_gene: TRBV29-1; d_gene: TRBD1; CDR3nt: TGCAGCGCTGCTTACAGGGGGCCAAAAAACATTCAGTACTTC; CDR3aa: CSAAYRGPKNIQYF
abundance: once; j_gene: TRBJ2-7; v_gene: TRBV6-2/TRBV6-3; d_gene: TRBD2; CDR3nt: TGTGCCAGCAGTTACTTCGGTAGCGGGAACGCCCCCTACGAGCAGTACTTC; CDR3aa: CASSYFGSGNAPYEQYF
abundance: -; j_gene: TRBJ2-1; v_gene: TRBV4-2; d_gene: -; CDR3nt: TGTGCCAGCAGCCAAGAACTAGCCGGCCACAATGAGCAGTTCTTC; CDR3aa: CASSQELAGHNEQFF
abundance: -; j_gene: TRBJ2-7; v_gene: TRBV4-2; d_gene: -; CDR3nt: TGTGCCAGCAGCCAAGACCAGGGGCCGCTACCCTACGAGCAGTACTTC; CDR3aa: CASSQDQGPLPYEQYF
abundance: -; j_gene: TRBJ2-1; v_gene: TRBV9; d_gene: TRBD1; CDR3nt: TGTGCCAGCAGCGACCGCCCCGGGACAGGGACCTACAATGAGCAGTTCTTC; CDR3aa: CASSDRPGTGTYNEQFF
abundance: -; j_gene: TRBJ1-1; v_gene: TRBV6-4; d_gene: -; CDR3nt: TGTGCCAGCAGCTTCAGGGAGGACACTGAAGCTTTCTTT; CDR3aa: CASSFREDTEAFF
abundance: -; j_gene: TRBJ2-7; v_gene: TRBV5-6; d_gene: TRBD2; CDR3nt: TGTGCCAGCAGCTCGCTAGCGGGGAGCTACGAGCAGTACTTC; CDR3aa: CASSSLAGSYEQYF
abundance: -; j_gene: TRBJ1-5; v_gene: TRBV9; d_gene: -; CDR3nt: TGTGCCAGCAGCGTGGGGGGTAATGGGGATCAGCCCCAGCATTTT; CDR3aa: CASSVGGNGDQPQHF
abundance: few; j_gene: TRBJ1-2; v_gene: TRBV2; d_gene: -; CDR3nt: TGTGCCAGCAGTGTTTCGAGCCAGACAGAGCCTAACTATGGCTACACCTTC; CDR3aa: CASSVSSQTEPNYGYTF
abundance: -; j_gene: TRBJ1-5; v_gene: TRBV20-1; d_gene: -; CDR3nt: TGCAGTGCTAGTTCCGGGATCAGGGTTGGGGGGCAGCCCCAGCATTTT; CDR3aa: CSASSGIRVGGQPQHF
abundance: -; j_gene: TRBJ1-1; v_gene: TRBV5-5; d_gene: TRBD1; CDR3nt: TGTGCCAGCCGTCGTCCCGGGACAGGGCTTGTTGAAGCTTTCTTT; CDR3aa: CASRRPGTGLVEAFF
abundance: -; j_gene: TRBJ2-7; v_gene: TRBV6-1; d_gene: -; CDR3nt: TGTGCCAGCAGTGAACCCTCTAGATTCCCCTACGAGCAGTACTTC; CDR3aa: CASSEPSRFPYEQYF
abundance: once; j_gene: TRBJ2-3; v_gene: TRBV2; d_gene: -; CDR3nt: TGTGCCAGCAGTGTCGCGGCGCCGGATACGCAGTATTTT; CDR3aa: CASSVAAPDTQYF
abundance: -; j_gene: TRBJ2-7; v_gene: TRBV3-1/TRBV3-2; d_gene: -; CDR3nt: TGTGCCAGCAGCCCGCTTTCTAACTACGAGCAGTACTTC; CDR3aa: CASSPLSNYEQYF
abundance: -; j_gene: TRBJ1-2; v_gene: TRBV5-5; d_gene: TRBD1; CDR3nt: TGTGCCAGCAGCTTCGACACAGGGGAAGGGGGCTACACCTTC; CDR3aa: CASSFDTGEGGYTF
abundance: -; j_gene: TRBJ1-2; v_gene: TRBV7-8; d_gene: -; CDR3nt: TGTGCCAGCAGCTTAGACGGCAGGCAGTTCACCTTC; CDR3aa: CASSLDGRQFTF
abundance: once; j_gene: TRBJ2-7; v_gene: TRBV27; d_gene: TRBD2; CDR3nt: TGTGCCAGCAGTGCTTTGACTAGCGTCGAGCAGTACTTC; CDR3aa: CASSALTSVEQYF
abundance: -; j_gene: TRBJ2-5; v_gene: TRBV5-1; d_gene: -; CDR3nt: TGCGCCAGCAGGAAGGGACACCTGCAAGAGACCCAGTACTTC; CDR3aa: CASRKGHLQETQYF
abundance: once; j_gene: TRBJ2-7; v_gene: TRBV9; d_gene: TRBD2; CDR3nt: TGTGCCAGCAGCCCCCGTACTGAAGGCGGGAGTAGGAACGAGCAGTACTTC; CDR3aa: CASSPRTEGGSRNEQYF
abundance: -; j_gene: TRBJ2-1; v_gene: TRBV27; d_gene: TRBD1; CDR3nt: TGTGCCAGCAGTTGGGGACAGGGGGGCTACAATGAGCAGTTCTTC; CDR3aa: CASSWGQGGYNEQFF
abundance: -; j_gene: TRBJ2-3; v_gene: TRBV19; d_gene: -; CDR3nt: TGTGCCAGTAGTAGATCAAATCAGGGGGATACGCAGTATTTT; CDR3aa: CASSRSNQGDTQYF
abundance: -; j_gene: TRBJ2-7; v_gene: TRBV12-5; d_gene: TRBD1; CDR3nt: TGTGCTAGTGGTTTGGTACACCCTCGACAGGGCCTACCTTCCTACGAGCAGTACTTC; CDR3aa: CASGLVHPRQGLPSYEQYF
abundance: -; j_gene: TRBJ2-3; v_gene: TRBV7-2; d_gene: TRBD2; CDR3nt: TGTGCCAGCAGGCTAGCGGGAGGGAAAGATACGCAGTATTTT; CDR3aa: CASRLAGGKDTQYF
abundance: -; j_gene: TRBJ1-4; v_gene: TRBV10-2; d_gene: TRBD1; CDR3nt: TGCGCCAGCAGAGGGGGGACAGTTAATGAAAAACTGTTTTTT; CDR3aa: CASRGGTVNEKLFF
abundance: -; j_gene: TRBJ1-5; v_gene: TRBV25-1; d_gene: -; CDR3nt: TGTGCCAGCAACAGAGGCAATCAGCCCCAGCATTTT; CDR3aa: CASNRGNQPQHF
abundance: -; j_gene: TRBJ1-5; v_gene: TRBV27; d_gene: -; CDR3nt: TGTGCCAGCAGTTCTAGGTGGGGCAATCAGCCCCAGCATTTT; CDR3aa: CASSSRWGNQPQHF
abundance: -; j_gene: TRBJ1-5; v_gene: TRBV7-8; d_gene: -; CDR3nt: TGTGCCAGCAGCTTAGAAGGGAGGGGAACTTATCAGCCCCAGCATTTT; CDR3aa: CASSLEGRGTYQPQHF